The 28 T cell receptor beta chains below come from one sample, sequenced in a study of blood T cell repertoires in COVID-19. The method was immunoSEQ multiplex PCR; TCRdb's version includes in-frame clones alone and lacks a portion of them. The table has fewer than 350,000 clones, 65% to 90% seen once. Sequencing input: PBMCs or T cells enriched from blood (not recorded which). These receptors came from a middle-aged woman with acute COVID-19.

V usage is TRBV19 and J usage is TRBJ2-2, with unresolved D. V was shortened by 5 bases and J by 0 bases, with 10 bases between the two germline ends. Germline CDR1 reads LNHDA; CDR2 reads SQIVND (reference sequence). The CDR3 extends over 15 amino acids. CDR3 in DNA: TGTGCCAGTAGTGGTTTACTGGCGAACACCGGGGAGCTGTTTTTT. This encodes CASSGLLANTGELFF. The full variable domain, rest sourced from reference TRBV19 and TRBJ2-2, is DGGITQSPKYLFRKEGQNVTLSCEQNLNHDAMYWYRQDPGQGLRLIYYSQIVNDFQKGDIAEGYSVSREKKESFPLTVTSAQKNPTAFYLCASSGLLANTGELFFGEGSRLTVL.

CDR3 protein: CASSLYRGHTGELFF. The DNA of the CDR3 is TGTGCCAGCAGCTTATACAGGGGGCACACCGGGGAGCTGTTTTTT. The J gene is TRBJ2-2, the V gene TRBV11-2; 9 positions match TRBD1. V was clipped by 2 bases and J by 3 bases; unmatched bases: 1. Germline-derived CDR1 and CDR2 are SGHAT and FQNNGV. The CDR3 has 15 residues.

Comments on this clone: This specimen includes other DNA sequences encoding the same CDR3. This rearrangement joins TRBV15 to TRBJ2-2; 7 bases match TRBD2. J gave up 5 bases and V 0 bases, and 6 bases lay outside the gene matches. The CDR3 has 16 amino acids. CDR1 and CDR2 from the germline V gene are LNHNV and YYDKDF (reference sequence). The CDR3 loop reads CATSRDLTSLTGELFF. CDR3 DNA sequence: TGTGCCACCAGCAGAGATCTGACTAGCCTAACCGGGGAGCTGTTTTTT.

This clone was observed a single time. V and J are TRBV5-8 and TRBJ2-1; 8 bases are shared with TRBD1. Germline CDR1 and CDR2: SGHTS and YDEGEE. The junction had 4 bases not matched to a gene; V was cut back by 5 bases and J by 0 bases. This CDR3 comprises 15 residues. In DNA, the CDR3 is TGTGCCAGCAGGAGGACAGGGCCCTCCTACAATGAGCAGTTCTTC. Translating gives CASRRTGPSYNEQFF. The full variable domain, rest sourced from reference TRBV5-8 and TRBJ2-1, is EAGVTQSPTHLIKTRGQQATLRCSPISGHTSVYWYQQALGLGLQFLLWYDEGEERNRGNFPPRFSGRQFPNYSSELNVNALELEDSALYLCASRRTGPSYNEQFFGPGTRLTVL.

The chain carries TRBV7-2 and TRBJ1-6; D perhaps matches TRBD1 (5 bases). V gave up 5 bases and J gave up 7 bases, with 15 bases separating them. There are 15 residues in the CDR3. Germline CDR1 is SGHTA and CDR2 is FQGNSA. CDR3 nucleotide sequence: TGTGCCAGCAGCACTAAGCCAGGGTGGAATTCACCCCTCCACTTT. Translation gives CASSTKPGWNSPLHF.

The chain carries TRBV19 and TRBJ1-1, with D unclear. Germline V gene lookup returns CDR1 LNHDA and CDR2 SQIVND (reference sequence). The CDR3 runs 12 residues. The ends were cut back, 1 base at V and 10 bases at J, with 10 bases in the middle. In DNA, the CDR3 is TGTGCCAGTAGTATAGGAGATGTCACAGCTTTCTTT. It is translated as CASSIGDVTAFF.

V usage is TRBV6-5 and J usage is TRBJ2-5; D is possibly TRBD1 (6 bases). This CDR3 has 14 amino acids. Germline CDR1 and CDR2: MNHEY and SVGAGI. The V end was cut by 4 bases, the J end by 2 bases, with 11 bases between. In DNA form, the CDR3 reads TGTGCCAGCAGTTTTTCAGGACAGCAAGAGACCCAGTACTTC. It translates to CASSFSGQQETQYF.

The rearrangement uses TRBV3-1 (or the pseudogene TRBV3-2) and TRBJ1-4; no clear D gene. The CDR3 is made up of 14 amino acids. With 5 bases removed from V and 1 base from J, the gap between germline ends came to 8 bases. Germline V gene data show CDR1 as LGHDT and CDR2 as YNNKEL (reference sequence). DNA of the CDR3: TGTGCCAGCAGCTTACGGGGAACTAATGAAAAACTGTTTTTT. It translates to CASSLRGTNEKLFF.

The rearrangement joins TRBV12-3 or TRBV12-4 to TRBJ1-2; D ambiguous. Trimming left V 3 bases short and J 7 bases short, with 9 bases between. The CDR3 covers 12 residues. CDR3 coding DNA: TGTGCCAGCAGTTTCGGAGCGGTTGGCTACACCTTC. This encodes CASSFGAVGYTF.

The rearrangement uses TRBV11-3 and TRBJ2-3, with D tentatively TRBD2 (6 bases). Trimming took 3 bases from V and 0 from J, leaving 13 bases between them. This CDR3 is built from 16 residues. The germline CDR1 and CDR2 sequences are SGHNT and YENEEA. The CDR3 nucleotides are TGTGCCAGCAGCTTGGTGAGCGGGTCTAGCACAGATACGCAGTATTTT. Translated: CASSLVSGSSTDTQYF.

This clone was seen only once. The chain carries TRBV7-9 and TRBJ2-2; 8 nucleotides align to TRBD1. The junction had 2 bases not matched to a gene; V was cut back by 5 bases and J by 0 bases. The CDR3 runs to 15 residues. CDR1 and CDR2 (germline): SEHNR, FQNEAQ (reference sequence). The CDR3 region is CASSTGQANTGELFF. The CDR3 nucleotides are TGTGCCAGCAGCACGGGACAGGCGAACACCGGGGAGCTGTTTTTT.

The chain employs TRBV18 and TRBJ1-1; D is possibly TRBD1 (5 bases). The length of the CDR3 is 14 residues. Germline CDR1 and CDR2: KGHSH and LQKENI. The V gene lost 2 bases and the J gene lost 6 bases, with 13 bases spanning the gap. The CDR3 nucleotides are TGTGCCAGCTCACCAGGAACTGGGGCCTCTGAAGCTTTCTTT. Its translation is CASSPGTGASEAFF. Full variable domain (remainder filled in from reference TRBV18 and TRBJ1-1): NAGVMQNPRHLVRRRGQEARLRCSPMKGHSHVYWYRQLPEEGLKFMVYLQKENIIDESGMPKERFSAEFPKEGPSILRIQQVVRGDSAAYFCASSPGTGASEAFFGQGTRLTVV.

This sequence joins TRBV10-1 and TRBJ1-2; 8 positions agree with TRBD1. The V gene end was trimmed by 9 bases and the J gene end by 6 bases; junction bases not matched to a gene: 12. The V gene's germline CDR1 is WNHNN and CDR2 SYGVQD (reference sequence). The length of the CDR3 is 14 residues. This CDR3 reads CAREVRGQGDGYTF. The CDR3 DNA follows: TGCGCCAGAGAAGTCCGAGGACAGGGCGATGGCTACACCTTC.

The rearrangement uses TRBV5-1 and TRBJ2-3; 8 bases are a match to TRBD2. CDR3 length equals 16 residues. Unmatched junction bases numbered 9, after V lost 6 bases and J lost 0 bases. Germline V gene data show CDR1 as SGHRS and CDR2 as YFSETQ. CDR3 sequence (DNA): TGCGCCAGCACCCTGGTCCCTAGCGGGAGCACAGATACGCAGTATTTT. It translates to CASTLVPSGSTDTQYF.

This clone has just one count. The V gene is TRBV7-9, the J gene TRBJ2-1; 10 nucleotides align to TRBD2. CDR3 length equals 16 residues. Per germline, CDR1 SEHNR and CDR2 FQNEAQ (reference sequence). V gave up 4 bases and J gave up 3 bases; unmatched junction bases: 6. The CDR3 region is CASSSLAGGHYNEQFF. CDR3 DNA: TGTGCCAGCAGCTCCTTAGCGGGAGGTCACTACAATGAGCAGTTCTTC.

This clone came up a few times. The chain is built from TRBV19 and TRBJ1-2; the match to TRBD1 covers 8 bases. The length of the CDR3 is 15 residues. V was clipped by 3 bases and J by 6 bases; unmatched bases: 9. Germline V gene data show CDR1 as LNHDA and CDR2 as SQIVND (reference sequence). CDR3 amino acids: CASSMVQGAINGYTF. The CDR3 DNA follows: TGTGCCAGTAGTATGGTTCAGGGGGCGATAAATGGCTACACCTTC.

The chain couples TRBV5-4 to TRBJ2-7; possible D gene TRBD2, 7 bases. The CDR3 is 15 residues long. Germline-derived CDR1 and CDR2 are SGHNT and YYREEE (reference sequence). V lost 0 bases and J lost 3, with 13 bases in between. The CDR3 here is CASSLDSGGGYEQYF. The CDR3 coding sequence is TGTGCCAGCAGCTTGGATTCGGGGGGCGGCTACGAGCAGTACTTC.

This clone has only one observation. The V call is TRBV7-3, the J call TRBJ2-3; 9 nucleotides align to TRBD1. CDR3 size: 14 residues. Germline V lookup: CDR1 SGHTA, CDR2 FQGTGA. V shed 6 bases and J 1 base; nucleotides not matched to a gene: 2. The CDR3 spells CASRRDRGTDTQYF. Here the CDR3 DNA reads TGTGCCAGCAGAAGGGACAGGGGCACAGATACGCAGTATTTT.

In this sample, this clone turned up once. For the CDR3, the DNA is TGTGCCAGCAGTCTCGGACAGCCGACTAACTATGGCTACACCTTC. It encodes CASSLGQPTNYGYTF. The gene calls are TRBV6-2 or TRBV6-3 and TRBJ1-2; maybe TRBD1 (6 bases). There are 15 residues in the CDR3. The germline V gene encodes CDR1 MNHEY and CDR2 SVGEGT. Trimming shortened V by 5 bases and J by 0 bases, and 13 bases separated the two germline ends.

The chain joins TRBV7-3 to TRBJ2-7, with D perhaps matching TRBD1 (5 bases). V was shortened by 0 bases and J by 6 bases, with 12 bases between the two germline ends. CDR3 length equals 14 residues. Looked up from germline, CDR1 is SGHTA and CDR2 is FQGTGA. The CDR3, as DNA: TGTGCCAGCAGCTTAACGCCCAGGGTGGGCGAGCAGTACTTC. This gives the protein CASSLTPRVGEQYF.

This clone was counted a single time. The J gene is TRBJ1-2, the V gene TRBV27, with 9 bases lining up with TRBD1. CDR3 length equals 14 residues. V shed 5 bases and J 4 bases; nucleotides not matched to a gene: 5. Germline assignment: CDR1 MNHEY and CDR2 SMNVEV (reference sequence). CDR3 DNA sequence: TGTGCCAGCAGTCTGACAGGGGGGGGCTATGGCTACACCTTC. This translates into CASSLTGGGYGYTF.

The rearrangement uses TRBV6-2 or TRBV6-3 and TRBJ2-2; 7 nucleotides align to TRBD1. CDR1 is MNHEY and CDR2 is SVGEGT in the germline V gene. The J segment lost 0 bases and the V segment lost 2 bases, leaving 6 bases of the junction unmatched. The CDR3 runs to 17 residues. The CDR3 reads CASSYPRQGSNTGELFF. CDR3 in DNA: TGTGCCAGCAGTTACCCTCGACAGGGTTCGAACACCGGGGAGCTGTTTTTT.

The chain joins TRBV9 to TRBJ1-3; D is ambiguous. Germline CDR1 is SGDLS and CDR2 is YYNGEE. The CDR3 is made up of 14 amino acids. The V and J ends lost 0 bases and 2 bases respectively, with 6 bases between them. In DNA, the CDR3 is TGTGCCAGCAGCGTAGCCCAGGCTGGAAACACCATATATTTT. It yields the protein CASSVAQAGNTIYF.

The chain joins TRBV7-6 to TRBJ2-7; 8 bases match TRBD1. The CDR3 totals 15 residues. CDR1 SGHVS and CDR2 FNYEAQ come from the germline V gene. The trim removed 2 bases at V and 2 bases at J, leaving 5 bases unmatched. CDR3 DNA: TGTGCCAGCAGCTTATCAGGGGGCAAGGCCTACGAGCAGTACTTC. Translated: CASSLSGGKAYEQYF.

The chain recombines TRBV7-2 with TRBJ1-4, with D maybe TRBD1 (5 bases). CDR3 length: 16 residues. The germline CDR1 and CDR2 sequences are SGHTA and FQGNSA. V was trimmed by 1 base and J by 4 bases, leaving 13 bases between them. DNA of the CDR3: TGTGCCAGCAGCTTAGGTTTTGGAAGGGGTAATGAAAAACTGTTTTTT. Translating it yields CASSLGFGRGNEKLFF.

This clone occurred once. The chain couples TRBV6-1 to TRBJ1-2; TRBD1 is a possible D gene (5 bases). CDR1 is MNHNS, CDR2 SASEGT, per germline. Trimming cost V 0 bases and J 4 bases, with 6 bases left between them. The length of the CDR3 is 13 residues. The chain's CDR3 is CASSEARGYGYTF. Here the CDR3 DNA reads TGTGCCAGCAGTGAAGCAAGGGGCTATGGCTACACCTTC.

This sequence joins TRBV2 and TRBJ2-5; 10 nucleotides line up with TRBD1. This CDR3 region has 16 residues. Per germline, CDR1 SNHLY and CDR2 FYNNEI. V gave up 6 bases and J gave up 2 bases; unmatched junction bases: 9. The CDR3, as DNA: TGTGCCAGCAGAGGGACAGGGGTTCTCCGACAAGAGACCCAGTACTTC. Amino acids: CASRGTGVLRQETQYF.

J is TRBJ2-7 and V is TRBV27; 10 positions agree with TRBD2. This CDR3 spans 15 amino acids. V gave up 6 bases and J gave up 3 bases; unmatched junction bases: 8. Germline CDR1 is MNHEY and CDR2 is SMNVEV (reference sequence). The CDR3 region is CASRPTGTSDYEQYF. The CDR3 nucleotides read TGTGCCAGCAGACCTACCGGGACTAGCGACTACGAGCAGTACTTC.